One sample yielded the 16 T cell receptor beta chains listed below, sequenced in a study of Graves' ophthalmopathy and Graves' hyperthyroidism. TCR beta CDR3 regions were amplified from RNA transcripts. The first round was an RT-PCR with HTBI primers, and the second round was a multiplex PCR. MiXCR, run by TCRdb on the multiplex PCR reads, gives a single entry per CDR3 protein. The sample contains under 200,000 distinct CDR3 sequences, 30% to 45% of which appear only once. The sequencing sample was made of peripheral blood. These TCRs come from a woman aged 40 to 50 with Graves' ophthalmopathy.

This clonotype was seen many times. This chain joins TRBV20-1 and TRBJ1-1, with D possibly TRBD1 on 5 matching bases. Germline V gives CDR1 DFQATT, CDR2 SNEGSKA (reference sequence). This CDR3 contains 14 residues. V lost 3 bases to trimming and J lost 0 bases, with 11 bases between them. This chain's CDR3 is CSARVGHLNTEAFF. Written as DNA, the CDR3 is TGCAGTGCTAGGGTAGGACACTTGAACACTGAAGCTTTCTTT.

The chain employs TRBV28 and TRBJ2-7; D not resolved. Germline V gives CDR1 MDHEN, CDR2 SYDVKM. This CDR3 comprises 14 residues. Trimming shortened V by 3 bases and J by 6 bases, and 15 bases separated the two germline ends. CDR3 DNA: TGTGCCAGCAGTTTTATCCTTGCCCTGGGCGAGCAGTACTTC. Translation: CASSFILALGEQYF.

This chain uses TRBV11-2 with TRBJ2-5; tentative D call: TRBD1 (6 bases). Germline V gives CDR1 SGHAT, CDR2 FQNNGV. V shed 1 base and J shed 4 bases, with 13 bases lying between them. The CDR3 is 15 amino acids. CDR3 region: CASSLGQGLGETQYF. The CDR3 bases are TGTGCCAGCAGCTTAGGCCAGGGGCTAGGAGAGACCCAGTACTTC.

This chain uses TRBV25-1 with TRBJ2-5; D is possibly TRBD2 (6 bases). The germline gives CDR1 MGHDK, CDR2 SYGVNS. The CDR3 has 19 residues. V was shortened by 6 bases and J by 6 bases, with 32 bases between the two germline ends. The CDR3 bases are TGTGCCAGCAGCTTATCCTCCTGGGGCGGGGAAGGAAGTAGGAAGACCCAGTACTTC. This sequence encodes CASSLSSWGGEGSRKTQYF. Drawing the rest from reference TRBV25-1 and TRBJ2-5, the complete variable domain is EADIYQTPRYLVIGTGKKITLECSQTMGHDKMYWYQQDPGMELHLIHYSYGVNSTEKGDLSSESTVSRIRTEHFPLTLESARPSHTSQYLCASSLSSWGGEGSRKTQYFGPGTRLLVL.

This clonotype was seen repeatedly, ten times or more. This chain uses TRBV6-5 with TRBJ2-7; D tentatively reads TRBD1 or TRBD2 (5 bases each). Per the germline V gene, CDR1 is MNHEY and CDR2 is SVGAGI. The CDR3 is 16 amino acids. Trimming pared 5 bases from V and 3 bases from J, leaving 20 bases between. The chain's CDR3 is CASSPDDSPGGYEQYF. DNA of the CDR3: TGTGCCAGCAGTCCAGATGACAGCCCAGGAGGCTACGAGCAGTACTTC.

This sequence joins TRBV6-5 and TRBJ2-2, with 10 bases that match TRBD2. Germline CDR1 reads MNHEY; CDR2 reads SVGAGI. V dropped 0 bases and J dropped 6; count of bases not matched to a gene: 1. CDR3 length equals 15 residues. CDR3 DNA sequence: TGTGCCAGCAGTTACTCGAGCGGGGGGGCCGGGGAGCTGTTTTTT. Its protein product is CASSYSSGGAGELFF.

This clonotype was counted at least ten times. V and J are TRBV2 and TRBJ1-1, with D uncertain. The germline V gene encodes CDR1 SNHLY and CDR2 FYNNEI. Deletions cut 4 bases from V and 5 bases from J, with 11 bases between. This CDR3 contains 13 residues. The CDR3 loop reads CASSVIESTEAFF. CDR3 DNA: TGTGCCAGCAGTGTGATCGAGAGTACTGAAGCTTTCTTT.

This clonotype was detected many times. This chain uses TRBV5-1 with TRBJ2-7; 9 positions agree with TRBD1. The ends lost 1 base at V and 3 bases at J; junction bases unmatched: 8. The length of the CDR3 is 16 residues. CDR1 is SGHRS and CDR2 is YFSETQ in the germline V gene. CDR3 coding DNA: TGCGCCAGCAGCTTGAACCCGACGGGACAGGGCTACGAGCAGTACTTC. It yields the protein CASSLNPTGQGYEQYF.

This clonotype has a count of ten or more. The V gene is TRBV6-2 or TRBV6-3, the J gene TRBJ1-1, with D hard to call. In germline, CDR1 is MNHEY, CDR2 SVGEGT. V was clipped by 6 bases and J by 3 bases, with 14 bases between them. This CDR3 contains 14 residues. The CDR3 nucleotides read TGTGCCAGCAGCCTCCGGCGGTTTGACACTGAAGCTTTCTTT. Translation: CASSLRRFDTEAFF.

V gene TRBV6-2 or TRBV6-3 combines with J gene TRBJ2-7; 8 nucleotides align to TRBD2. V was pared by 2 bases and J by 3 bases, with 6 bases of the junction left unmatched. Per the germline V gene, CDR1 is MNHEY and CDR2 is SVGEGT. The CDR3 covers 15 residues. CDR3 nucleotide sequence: TGTGCCAGCAGTTACCAACCCGGGACTAGCTACGAGCAGTACTTC. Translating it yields CASSYQPGTSYEQYF.

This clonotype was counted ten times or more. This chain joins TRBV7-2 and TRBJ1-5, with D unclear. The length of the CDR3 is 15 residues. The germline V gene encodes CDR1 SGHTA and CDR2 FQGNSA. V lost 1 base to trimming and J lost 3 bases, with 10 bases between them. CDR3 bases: TGTGCCAGCAGCTTAGGCCTGGGGATCAATCAGCCCCAGCATTTT. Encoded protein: CASSLGLGINQPQHF. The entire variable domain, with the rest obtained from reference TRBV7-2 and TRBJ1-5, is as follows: GAGVSQSPSNKVTEKGKDVELRCDPISGHTALYWYRQSLGQGLEFLIYFQGNSAPDKSGLPSDRFSAERTGGSVSTLTIQRTQQEDSAVYLCASSLGLGINQPQHFGDGTRLSIL.

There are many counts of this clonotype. In DNA form, the CDR3 reads TGTGCCAGCAGTGAATATAAGGGCTACACTGAAGCTTTCTTT. It encodes CASSEYKGYTEAFF. The V and J genes are TRBV25-1 and TRBJ1-1, with D unresolved. The V end was cut by 0 bases, the J end by 3 bases, with 8 bases between. The CDR3 totals 14 residues. Germline V gives CDR1 MGHDK, CDR2 SYGVNS.

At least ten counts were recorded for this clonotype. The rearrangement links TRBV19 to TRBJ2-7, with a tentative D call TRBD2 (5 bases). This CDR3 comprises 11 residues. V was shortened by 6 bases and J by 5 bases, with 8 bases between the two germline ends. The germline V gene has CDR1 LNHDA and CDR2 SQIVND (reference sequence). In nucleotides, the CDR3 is TGTGCCAGTAGGTTCGGGAACGAGCAGTACTTC. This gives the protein CASRFGNEQYF. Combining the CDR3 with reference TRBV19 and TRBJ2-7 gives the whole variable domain DGGITQSPKYLFRKEGQNVTLSCEQNLNHDAMYWYRQDPGQGLRLIYYSQIVNDFQKGDIAEGYSVSREKKESFPLTVTSAQKNPTAFYLCASRFGNEQYFGPGTRLTVT.

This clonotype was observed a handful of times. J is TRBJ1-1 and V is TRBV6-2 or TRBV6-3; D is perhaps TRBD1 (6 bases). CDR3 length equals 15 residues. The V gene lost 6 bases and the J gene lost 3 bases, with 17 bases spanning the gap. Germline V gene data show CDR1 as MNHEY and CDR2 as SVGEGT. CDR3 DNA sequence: TGTGCCAGCAGCCGAAAACAGGGTTTGGACACTGAAGCTTTCTTT. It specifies CASSRKQGLDTEAFF.

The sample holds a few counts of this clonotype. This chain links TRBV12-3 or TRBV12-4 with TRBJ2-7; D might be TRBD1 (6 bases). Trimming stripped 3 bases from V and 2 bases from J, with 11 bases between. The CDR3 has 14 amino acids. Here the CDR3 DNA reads TGTGCCAGCAGTTTTTTTGACAGGACCTACGAGCAGTACTTC. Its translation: CASSFFDRTYEQYF.

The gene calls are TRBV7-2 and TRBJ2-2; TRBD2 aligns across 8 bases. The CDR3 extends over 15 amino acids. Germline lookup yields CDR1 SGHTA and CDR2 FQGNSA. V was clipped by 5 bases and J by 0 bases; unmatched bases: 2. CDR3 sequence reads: CASSGLAANTGELFF. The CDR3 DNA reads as TGTGCCAGCAGCGGACTAGCTGCGAACACCGGGGAGCTGTTTTTT.